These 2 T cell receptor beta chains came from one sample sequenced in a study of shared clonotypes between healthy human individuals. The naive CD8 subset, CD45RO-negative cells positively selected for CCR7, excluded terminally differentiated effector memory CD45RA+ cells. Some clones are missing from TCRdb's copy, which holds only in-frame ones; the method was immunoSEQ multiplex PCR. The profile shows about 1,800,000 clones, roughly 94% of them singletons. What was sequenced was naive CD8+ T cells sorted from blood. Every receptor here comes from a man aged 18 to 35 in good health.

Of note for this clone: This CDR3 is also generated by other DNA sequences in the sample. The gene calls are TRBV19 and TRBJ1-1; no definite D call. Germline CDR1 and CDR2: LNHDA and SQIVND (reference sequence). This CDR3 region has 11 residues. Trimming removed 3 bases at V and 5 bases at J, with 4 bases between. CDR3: CASSIGTEAFF. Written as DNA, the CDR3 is TGTGCCAGTAGTATTGGTACTGAAGCTTTCTTT. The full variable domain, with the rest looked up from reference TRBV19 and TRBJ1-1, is DGGITQSPKYLFRKEGQNVTLSCEQNLNHDAMYWYRQDPGQGLRLIYYSQIVNDFQKGDIAEGYSVSREKKESFPLTVTSAQKNPTAFYLCASSIGTEAFFGQGTRLTVV.

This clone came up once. CDR3 DNA sequence: TGTGCCAGCAGCGTAGCCAGCCCCGGCGTGGGCTACACCTTC. It specifies CASSVASPGVGYTF. V usage is TRBV9 and J usage is TRBJ1-2; D ambiguous. This CDR3 has 14 residues. V shed 0 bases and J shed 8 bases, with 14 bases lying between them. Germline V gene lookup returns CDR1 SGDLS and CDR2 YYNGEE.